The 30 T cell receptor beta chains listed next were all sequenced from one sample in a study of PD-1 blockade in classical Hodgkin lymphoma. TCRdb keeps only in-frame clones here, not all; method: immunoSEQ multiplex PCR. Of around 44,000 clones detected, 86% appear once; the ten largest clones hold about 5.5%. Every one of the patients relapsed after autologous stem cell transplantation (brentuximab vedotin exposure was variable). This specimen consisted of peripheral blood mononuclear cells (PBMCs), obtained before the second cycle of nivolumab. The receptor set was obtained from a human donor with classical Hodgkin lymphoma.

The rearrangement links TRBV27 to TRBJ2-7; TRBD2 aligns across 11 bases. The CDR3 loop spans 14 amino acids. Germline CDR1 reads MNHEY; CDR2 reads SMNVEV (reference sequence). J was trimmed by 2 bases and V by 6 bases; bases with no gene match: 3. In DNA form, the CDR3 reads TGTGCCAGCAGCCGACTAGCGGGGACCTACGAGCAGTACTTC. Amino acids: CASSRLAGTYEQYF.

The V gene is TRBV6-5, the J gene TRBJ1-5; tentatively, D is TRBD1 (6 bases). Trimming took off 5 bases at V and 3 bases at J, with 14 bases between the two ends. Germline V gene lookup returns CDR1 MNHEY and CDR2 SVGAGI. CDR3 length equals 15 residues. CDR3 in DNA: TGTGCCAGCAGTCAACTGACAGGACCCAATCAGCCCCAGCATTTT. Its translation: CASSQLTGPNQPQHF.

The CDR3 DNA reads as TGTGCCAGCATCGGCCAGGGGGTTACAAATGAAAAACTGTTTTTT. Encoded protein: CASIGQGVTNEKLFF. This chain links TRBV28 with TRBJ1-4; 7 positions agree with TRBD1. Germline V gene sequence: CDR1 MDHEN, CDR2 SYDVKM. The CDR3 is 15 amino acids. The junction had 10 bases not matched to a gene; V was cut back by 7 bases and J by 5 bases.

The CDR3 loop is CASSFSGLNQPQHF. The CDR3 region has the DNA TGTGCCAGCAGCTTTTCGGGGCTTAATCAGCCCCAGCATTTT. This chain uses TRBV7-8 with TRBJ1-5; maybe TRBD1 (5 bases). The V gene lost 3 bases and the J gene lost 4 bases, with 10 bases spanning the gap. The length of the CDR3 is 14 residues. The germline V gene encodes CDR1 SGHVS and CDR2 FQNEAQ.

The chain employs TRBV6-5 and TRBJ2-3; D may be TRBD2 (6 bases). Trimming pared 8 bases from V and 2 bases from J, leaving 14 bases between. This CDR3 spans 14 amino acids. The V gene's germline CDR1 is MNHEY and CDR2 SVGAGI. The DNA of the CDR3 is TGTGCCAGCCGATCGGAGGGACTCACAGATACGCAGTATTTT. Translated: CASRSEGLTDTQYF.

J is TRBJ2-7 and V is TRBV27, with 10 bases matching TRBD2. CDR1 MNHEY and CDR2 SMNVEV come from the germline V gene (reference sequence). The ends lost 6 bases at V and 0 bases at J; junction bases unmatched: 14. The CDR3 is 18 residues long. CDR3 sequence (DNA): TGTGCCAGCAGCCCAGGGGGGCCGGGACTAGCGAACTCCTACGAGCAGTACTTC. It yields the protein CASSPGGPGLANSYEQYF.

The chain recombines TRBV25-1 with TRBJ2-3; 7 bases align to TRBD1. Germline V gene data show CDR1 as MGHDK and CDR2 as SYGVNS. CDR3 size: 14 residues. V trimming: 3 bases; J trimming: 3 bases; junction bases outside the gene matches: 3. CDR3 nucleotide sequence: TGTGCCAGCAGTGACCCGGGACAGACAGATACGCAGTATTTT. It encodes CASSDPGQTDTQYF. The full variable domain, in which reference TRBV25-1 and TRBJ2-3 provide the parts outside the CDR3, is EADIYQTPRYLVIGTGKKITLECSQTMGHDKMYWYQQDPGMELHLIHYSYGVNSTEKGDLSSESTVSRIRTEHFPLTLESARPSHTSQYLCASSDPGQTDTQYFGPGTRLTVL.

This chain joins TRBV5-4 and TRBJ2-5; weak D call: TRBD1 (5 bases). This CDR3 region has 13 residues. With 1 base removed from V and 5 bases from J, the gap between germline ends came to 9 bases. Germline V gene lookup returns CDR1 SGHNT and CDR2 YYREEE (reference sequence). The CDR3 reads CASSLIGVETQYF. The CDR3 DNA is TGTGCCAGCAGCTTGATAGGGGTGGAGACCCAGTACTTC.

CDR3 bases: TGCGCCAGCAGCTTTGGGACTCATCCTCAAGCTTTCTTT. Translation gives CASSFGTHPQAFF. V is TRBV5-1 and J is TRBJ1-1; D is perhaps TRBD1 (5 bases). The V gene lost 2 bases and the J gene lost 9 bases, with 14 bases spanning the gap. Looked up from germline, CDR1 is SGHRS and CDR2 is YFSETQ. The CDR3 runs to 13 residues.

The chain is built from TRBV14 and TRBJ2-1; possible D gene TRBD2, 5 bases. This CDR3 has 14 amino acids. Germline V CDR1 and CDR2: SGHDN, FVKESK. V lost 1 base and J lost 7, with 11 bases in between. CDR3 protein: CASSQALALNEQFF. The CDR3 DNA reads as TGTGCCAGCAGCCAAGCCCTAGCCTTGAATGAGCAGTTCTTC.

This rearrangement joins TRBV5-6 to TRBJ2-7; TRBD1 agrees at 11 bases. V lost 0 bases to trimming and J lost 6 bases; unmatched junction nucleotides: 5. Germline values: CDR1 SGHDT, CDR2 YYEEEE. The CDR3 has 15 residues. This CDR3 is CASSLGLDRGLEQYF. The CDR3 nucleotides read TGTGCCAGCAGCTTGGGACTGGACAGGGGGCTCGAGCAGTACTTC.

CDR3 in amino acids: CASSLDGVLYEQYF. The CDR3 DNA sequence: TGTGCCAGCAGCTTAGACGGAGTCCTATACGAGCAGTACTTC. The genes are TRBV11-2 and TRBJ2-7; no firm D call. CDR1 and CDR2 from the germline V gene are SGHAT and FQNNGV. The ends were cut back, 0 bases at V and 4 bases at J, with 10 bases in the middle. This CDR3 is 14 amino acids long.

The chain uses TRBV2 and TRBJ1-1, with D possibly matching TRBD1 (6 bases). Germline loops: CDR1 SNHLY, CDR2 FYNNEI. CDR3 length equals 15 residues. V lost 0 bases, J lost 4 bases, and 12 bases lay in between. In DNA form, the CDR3 reads TGTGCCAGCAGTGAAGCGTGGGGGCCCTTCACTGAAGCTTTCTTT. As protein: CASSEAWGPFTEAFF.

The rearrangement uses TRBV4-1 and TRBJ2-7, with 7 bases identical to TRBD1. This CDR3 is 15 amino acids long. In germline, CDR1 is MGHRA, CDR2 YSYEKL. The V segment lost 4 bases and the J segment 2 bases; nucleotides outside the gene matches: 8. The CDR3 DNA is TGCGCCAGCAGCCCTAGGACAGGTGACGCCTACGAGCAGTACTTC. Protein product: CASSPRTGDAYEQYF.

This rearrangement joins TRBV7-3 to TRBJ1-1; no clear D gene. V gave up 5 bases and J gave up 2 bases, with 9 bases separating them. This CDR3 is 13 amino acids long. In germline, CDR1 is SGHTA, CDR2 FQGTGA. CDR3 residues: CASSIGGNTEAFF. CDR3 coding DNA: TGTGCCAGCAGCATCGGAGGAAACACTGAAGCTTTCTTT.

The chain uses TRBV19 and TRBJ2-7, with D unclear. CDR3 length: 15 amino acids. The ends were cut back, 0 bases at V and 3 bases at J, with 12 bases in the middle. Germline CDR1 reads LNHDA; CDR2 reads SQIVND (reference sequence). For the CDR3, the DNA is TGTGCCAGTAGTATAGATCGGTCAGGATTCTACGAGCAGTACTTC. It specifies CASSIDRSGFYEQYF.

The V call is TRBV6-4, the J call TRBJ2-5; D might be TRBD1 (7 bases). The CDR3 contains 19 residues. Germline V lookup: CDR1 MRHNA, CDR2 SNTAGT. Deletions cut 5 bases from V and 6 bases from J, with 31 bases between. In DNA, the CDR3 is TGTGCCAGCAGTTCCAGGGGGGACAGTCTTTCTTCCCACGGGCAGACCCAGTACTTC. This gives the protein CASSSRGDSLSSHGQTQYF.

The chain has TRBV6-6 and TRBJ2-3; D unresolved. CDR1 is MNHNY, CDR2 SVGAGI, per germline (reference sequence). Between the trimmed V and J ends, which lost 7 bases and 4 bases, there was a span of 12 bases. This CDR3 comprises 13 residues. The DNA of the CDR3 is TGTGCCAGCATTCCAACTGGGGCAGATACGCAGTATTTT. Encoded protein: CASIPTGADTQYF.

The V and J genes are TRBV10-3 and TRBJ1-1, with a weak D call TRBD1 (6 bases). Germline CDR1 reads ENHRY; CDR2 reads SYGVKD. This CDR3 has 13 amino acids. V was clipped by 10 bases and J by 0 bases, with 12 bases between them. CDR3 region: CATGGAVNTEAFF. The CDR3 DNA follows: TGTGCCACGGGGGGGGCCGTGAACACTGAAGCTTTCTTT.

The chain has TRBV27 and TRBJ2-5, with D perhaps matching TRBD1 (5 bases). CDR1 MNHEY and CDR2 SMNVEV come from the germline V gene (reference sequence). The germline V and J ends were trimmed by 0 bases and 7 bases, with 9 bases remaining between them. The CDR3 is 13 amino acids. As DNA, the CDR3 is TGTGCCAGCAGTTTATCTAGGGGTGGGACCCAGTACTTC. Protein: CASSLSRGGTQYF.

V and J are TRBV18 and TRBJ1-1, with D maybe TRBD1 (5 bases). The CDR3 runs 16 residues. V was pared by 2 bases and J by 0 bases, with 13 bases between. Looked up from germline, CDR1 is KGHSH and CDR2 is LQKENI. CDR3 in amino acids: CASSPLPTAMNTEAFF. DNA for the CDR3: TGTGCCAGCTCACCATTACCGACAGCCATGAACACTGAAGCTTTCTTT. The entire variable domain, with the rest obtained from reference TRBV18 and TRBJ1-1, is as follows: NAGVMQNPRHLVRRRGQEARLRCSPMKGHSHVYWYRQLPEEGLKFMVYLQKENIIDESGMPKERFSAEFPKEGPSILRIQQVVRGDSAAYFCASSPLPTAMNTEAFFGQGTRLTVV.

The chain has TRBV5-1 and TRBJ2-2; the match to TRBD1 covers 9 bases. Losses at the gene ends were 2 bases for V and 3 bases for J; bases not matched to a gene: 14. The CDR3 extends over 19 amino acids. Germline V lookup: CDR1 SGHRS, CDR2 YFSETQ. The CDR3 DNA reads as TGCGCCAGCAGCTTCTTTGTAGTTGGGACAGGGCGCCACACCGGGGAGCTGTTTTTT. Translation gives CASSFFVVGTGRHTGELFF.

The V and J genes are TRBV7-4 and TRBJ2-7, with 10 bases matching TRBD1. Germline lookup yields CDR1 SGHVT and CDR2 SQSDAQ. The V gene end was trimmed by 5 bases and the J gene end by 2 bases; junction bases not matched to a gene: 6. The CDR3 covers 15 residues. As DNA, the CDR3 is TGTGCCAGCAGCCTCCGGGACAGGGGCGCCTACGAGCAGTACTTC. Protein product: CASSLRDRGAYEQYF. Full variable domain (missing parts from reference TRBV7-4 and TRBJ2-7): GAGVSQSPRYKVAKRGRDVALRCDSISGHVTLYWYRQTLGQGSEVLTYSQSDAQRDKSGRPSGRFSAERPERSVSTLKIQRTEQGDSAVYLCASSLRDRGAYEQYFGPGTRLTVT.

The CDR3 DNA reads as TGCGCCAGCAGCCAAGTAACAGTCGGCTCCTACAATGAGCAGTTCTTC. Its protein product is CASSQVTVGSYNEQFF. V gene TRBV4-1 combines with J gene TRBJ2-1; no reliable D call. With 1 base removed from V and 0 bases from J, the gap between germline ends came to 10 bases. The CDR3 loop spans 16 amino acids. CDR1 is MGHRA, CDR2 YSYEKL, per germline.

The chain uses TRBV9 and TRBJ2-2; TRBD2 matches 16 bases. This CDR3 is 18 amino acids long. Germline-derived CDR1 and CDR2 are SGDLS and YYNGEE. The ends lost 3 bases at V and 9 bases at J; junction bases unmatched: 11. CDR3 in amino acids: CASSAGTSGRDHPRELFF. DNA for the CDR3: TGTGCCAGCAGCGCCGGGACTAGCGGGAGGGACCACCCCCGGGAGCTGTTTTTT.

The chain employs TRBV9 and TRBJ1-3; no reliable D call. Germline V gives CDR1 SGDLS, CDR2 YYNGEE. The CDR3 spans 13 residues. The germline V and J ends were trimmed by 0 bases and 7 bases, with 8 bases remaining between them. CDR3 amino acids: CASSVGSANTIYF. CDR3 coding DNA: TGTGCCAGCAGCGTAGGATCTGCCAACACCATATATTTT.

CDR3 amino acids: CASSLPPTGDADTQYF. The CDR3 DNA follows: TGTGCCAGCAGTTTGCCACCGACAGGGGATGCAGATACGCAGTATTTT. The gene calls are TRBV28 and TRBJ2-3, with 8 bases matching TRBD1. Per the germline V gene, CDR1 is MDHEN and CDR2 is SYDVKM. V was clipped by 3 bases and J by 4 bases; unmatched bases: 9. CDR3 length: 16 amino acids.

The CDR3 region is CASSPRGVALPGNTIYF. In DNA, the CDR3 is TGTGCCAGCTCACCTAGGGGGGTCGCTCTTCCTGGAAACACCATATATTTT. The gene calls are TRBV18 and TRBJ1-3; TRBD1 might be the D (6 bases). The CDR3 loop spans 17 amino acids. Trimming left V 3 bases short and J 2 bases short, with 17 bases between. Germline CDR1 KGHSH, CDR2 LQKENI.

The V gene is TRBV10-1, the J gene TRBJ2-5; D assignment may be TRBD1 or TRBD2 (5 bases each). CDR1 WNHNN and CDR2 SYGVQD come from the germline V gene (reference sequence). V was cut by 9 bases and J by 5 bases, with 10 bases left in between. This CDR3 contains 11 residues. The CDR3 is CARGVRETQYF. The CDR3 bases are TGCGCCAGGGGGGTCCGGGAGACCCAGTACTTC.

The J gene is TRBJ2-3, the V gene TRBV11-2; 8 bases match TRBD2. In germline, CDR1 is SGHAT, CDR2 FQNNGV. V trimming: 8 bases; J trimming: 2 bases; junction bases outside the gene matches: 9. This CDR3 has 15 amino acids. CDR3 sequence: CASSLVAGPTDTQYF. Written as DNA, the CDR3 is TGTGCCAGCTCACTCGTAGCGGGGCCCACAGATACGCAGTATTTT.